This record concerns one T cell receptor beta chain sequence. As yet, its antigen is unknown. These data come from a study of T cell responses to AZD1222 COVID-19 vaccine. The study, taken as a whole, reports: Two AZD1222 doses significantly raised spike-specific TCR breadth and depth over controls. Donors were mostly white British, more females; clonal diversity possibly underestimated. Targeting of unmutated variant regions was reportedly seen in nearly half of spike-specific TCRs.

The trim removed 6 bases at V and 3 bases at J, leaving 4 bases unmatched. CDR3 size: 14 residues. From germline, CDR1 is MNHEY and CDR2 SVGAGI. Repertoires were generated with immunoSEQ multiplex PCR, while TCRdb's copy carries only in-frame clones and drops some. The data contain 95,000 to 150,000 clones, about 87% of them singletons. The V and J genes are TRBV6-5 and TRBJ1-2; TRBD1 matches 10 bases. The specimen was peripheral blood, collected on day 0 of AZD1222 vaccination. The source of this sequence is an adult in good health. The CDR3 spells CASRSGQGDYGYTF. In DNA form, the CDR3 reads TGTGCCAGCAGATCCGGACAGGGGGACTATGGCTACACCTTC.